The rows below give T cell receptor beta chains drawn from one sample of a study of CD8+CD57+ T cells in acquired aplastic anemia. TCRdb independently ran MiXCR on the reads; one entry per CDR3 protein. The repertoire holds under 150,000 distinct CDR3 sequences, less than 45% seen once, with 8% to 9.5% in the top ten. Sequenced input: sorted CD4+, CD8+, or CD8+CD57+ T cells (not recorded which) from PBMCs. The source of these receptors is a human donor in good health, serving as a control. CDR3s include the opening cysteine and the closing phenylalanine or tryptophan. The order of the fields is clone size, J gene, D gene, V gene, CDR3 DNA, CDR3 protein. The D gene is left open where the match is weak. Only part of the rows carry a size: once, few, many, or a class if the clone is expanded.

>few|TRBJ2-2|TRBD1|TRBV13
TGTGCCAGCAGCCGAGACAGGGATAACACCGGGGAGCCGTTTTTT
CASSRDRDNTGEPFF
>many|TRBJ2-6|NA|TRBV10-3
TGTGCCATCAGTTCGACAGGAAACTCTGGGGCCAACGTCCTGACTTTC
CAISSTGNSGANVLTF
>few|TRBJ2-2|NA|TRBV7-2
TGTGCCAGCAGAAATGACAGAGGGCCGAAGTTTTTT
CASRNDRGPKFF
>many|TRBJ2-6|NA|TRBV15
TGTGCCACCAGCAGATGGGGAACGGGTCCTGGGGCCAACGTCCTGACTTTC
CATSRWGTGPGANVLTF
>many|TRBJ1-1|NA|TRBV2
TGTGCCAGCAGAGATCGGACGGGGAACTCGAACACTGAAGCTTTCTTT
CASRDRTGNSNTEAFF
>few|TRBJ2-1|TRBD2|TRBV30
TGTGCCTGGAGGATAGCGGGAGGGCCGAGTAATAAGCAGTTCTTC
CAWRIAGGPSNKQFF
>many|TRBJ2-7|NA|TRBV5-6
TGTGCCAGCAGCGTCGGAGGGGGCCAAGGCGCGTACGAGCAGTACTTC
CASSVGGGQGAYEQYF
>NA|TRBJ1-5|NA|TRBV2
TGTGCCAGCAGTCAGGGACTGAATCAGCCCCAGCATTTT
CASSQGLNQPQHF
>few|TRBJ1-2|TRBD1|TRBV24-1
TGTGCCACCAGTAAAGGGGGCTCGCACTATGGCTACACCTTC
CATSKGGSHYGYTF
>NA|TRBJ2-3|TRBD2|TRBV3-1
TGTGCCAGCAGCCAAGGGCAGCGGGGACTCATCACAGATACGCAGTATTTT
CASSQGQRGLITDTQYF
>many|TRBJ2-7|NA|TRBV6-5
TGTGCCAGCAGTTACGGGGGGCAGTCCTACGAGCAGTACTTC
CASSYGGQSYEQYF
>few|TRBJ2-3|NA|TRBV20-1
TGCAGTGCTAGACGGGGGGCCTACAATGAGCAGTATTTT
CSARRGAYNEQYF
>many|TRBJ2-7|NA|TRBV9
TGTGCCAGCAGCCCACGACAGGTCCCCAACGAGCAGTACTTC
CASSPRQVPNEQYF
>many|TRBJ2-1|NA|TRBV20-1
TGCAGTGCTAGAGTTCTAGGTGGCAGGGGAGGGAGTGAGCAGTTCTTC
CSARVLGGRGGSEQFF